This section outlines one TCR beta chain sequence together with its context. Its target is unknown. This sample is drawn from a study of cytomegalovirus exposure and HLA in healthy donors. The study's findings and limits: Most CMV-associated TCR beta chains appeared HLA-restricted in a later analysis. 16,951 TCR beta sequences were associated with HLA alleles at 0.05 false discovery rate in a later analysis.

The CDR3 consists of 15 residues. The V and J ends lost 5 bases and 0 bases, in that order; junction bases with no gene match: 6. The germline CDR1 and CDR2 sequences are PRHDT and FYEKMQ (reference sequence). PCR employed 60 Vbeta and 13 Jbeta primers. Sequenced by immunoSEQ multiplex PCR; TCRdb stores in-frame clones only, minus some. The data show about 200,000 clones, with roughly 85% seen just once and approximately 2.2% held by the top ten. This sequence was found in a woman aged 50 to 60 in good health and CMV-seronegative. The sequencing input was PBMCs. The chain joins TRBV13 to TRBJ2-7; TRBD1 matches at 8 bases. The chain's CDR3 is CASSPGQGYSYEQYF. Written as DNA, the CDR3 is TGTGCCAGCAGCCCCGGACAGGGATACTCCTACGAGCAGTACTTC.